These 11 T cell receptor beta chains share one sample of origin, sequenced in a study of long-term antiretroviral therapy in people with HIV. Sequencing used immunoSEQ v3.0 at survey level. TCRdb keeps only in-frame clones here, not all; method: immunoSEQ multiplex PCR. The table includes about 39,000 clones, around 85% detected once. The sequenced sample was unsorted PBMCs, obtained 1.2 years after starting antiretroviral therapy. The receptors here all came from a woman aged 45-65 years with HIV.

The chain uses TRBV5-8 and TRBJ1-3, with unresolved D. V dropped 0 bases and J dropped 3 bases, with 19 bases sitting between them. This CDR3 has 18 residues. In germline, CDR1 is SGHTS, CDR2 YDEGEE. The CDR3 region has the DNA TGTGCCAGCAGCTTGGCCGTCGGGCCGCGCCCTCTTGGAAACACCATATATTTT. This translates into CASSLAVGPRPLGNTIYF.

V is TRBV2 and J is TRBJ1-4; D not resolved. Germline values: CDR1 SNHLY, CDR2 FYNNEI. The V end lost 8 bases, the J end lost 0 bases, and 7 bases lay between the germline ends. The CDR3 length is 13 residues. Here the CDR3 reads CASVRSTNEKLFF. The CDR3 bases are TGTGCCAGCGTCAGGTCAACTAATGAAAAACTGTTTTTT.

The V and J genes are TRBV6-5 and TRBJ1-1; no clear D. V dropped 0 bases and J dropped 1 base, with 3 bases sitting between them. The germline V gene has CDR1 MNHEY and CDR2 SVGAGI. This CDR3 region has 13 residues. The CDR3 sequence is CASSYSWNTEAFF. The CDR3 nucleotides are TGTGCCAGCAGTTACTCGTGGAACACTGAAGCTTTCTTT.

The V call is TRBV7-2, the J call TRBJ2-1; 8 bases are a match to TRBD2. After removal of 5 bases from V and 7 bases from J, the junction contained 10 bases not matched to a gene. The length of the CDR3 is 15 residues. Germline CDR1 is SGHTA and CDR2 is FQGNSA. For the CDR3, the DNA is TGTGCCAGCAGCCCCACCCCCGGGGGGGTTAATGAGCAGTTCTTC. This gives the protein CASSPTPGGVNEQFF.

CDR3 sequence reads: CASSPGNLGGYGYTF. The CDR3 bases are TGTGCCAGCTCACCAGGCAACCTGGGTGGCTATGGCTACACCTTC. This chain uses TRBV18 with TRBJ1-2; no definite D call. This CDR3 has 15 amino acids. Germline V CDR1 and CDR2: KGHSH, LQKENI. Trimming cost V 2 bases and J 4 bases, with 14 bases left between them.

The CDR3, as DNA: TGCGCCAGCAGCCAAACAGGGGCAAGGTCCTACGAGCAGTACTTC. It encodes CASSQTGARSYEQYF. The V gene is TRBV5-1, the J gene TRBJ2-7; 7 bases agree with TRBD1. This CDR3 is built from 15 residues. V gave up 4 bases and J gave up 1 base; unmatched junction bases: 8. Looked up from germline, CDR1 is SGHRS and CDR2 is YFSETQ.

The chain recombines TRBV19 with TRBJ2-1, with D maybe TRBD2 (5 bases). The CDR3 extends over 13 amino acids. The germline V and J ends were trimmed by 1 base and 6 bases, with 7 bases remaining between them. The germline V gene has CDR1 LNHDA and CDR2 SQIVND (reference sequence). CDR3 bases: TGTGCCAGTAGTATAGTTGAGGGCAATGAGCAGTTCTTC. Protein product: CASSIVEGNEQFF.

This clone was detected only a few times. The chain recombines TRBV19 with TRBJ1-2; 9 bases map to TRBD1. The germline gives CDR1 LNHDA, CDR2 SQIVND (reference sequence). J lost 3 bases, V lost 7 bases, and 12 bases had no gene match. The CDR3 sequence is 16 residues long. The CDR3 DNA follows: TGTGCCAGTACCGAATGGGGGACAGGGTGGGACTATGGCTACACCTTC. Translation gives CASTEWGTGWDYGYTF.

This chain links TRBV28 with TRBJ2-2, with 7 positions matching TRBD2. The CDR3 extends over 17 amino acids. Germline values: CDR1 MDHEN, CDR2 SYDVKM. V lost 2 bases to trimming and J lost 3 bases; unmatched junction nucleotides: 9. The CDR3 coding sequence is TGTGCCAGCAGTTTAGGGTGGGGAGGGGATGACACCGGGGAGCTGTTTTTT. Translation gives CASSLGWGGDDTGELFF.

This rearrangement joins TRBV2 to TRBJ2-7, with TRBD1 matching over 8 bases. The CDR3 contains 14 residues. Germline CDR1 SNHLY, CDR2 FYNNEI. V shed 8 bases and J 3 bases; nucleotides not matched to a gene: 9. This chain's CDR3 is CASLEGQEDYEQYF. The CDR3 nucleotides are TGTGCCAGCCTAGAGGGACAGGAAGACTACGAGCAGTACTTC.

CDR3 amino acids: CASSFSGTGTIYEQYF. CDR3 nucleotides: TGTGCCAGCAGTTTCTCCGGGACAGGGACGATCTACGAGCAGTACTTC. V gene TRBV7-2 combines with J gene TRBJ2-7; TRBD1 aligns across 9 bases. Germline trimming cut 6 bases from V and 3 bases from J; bases unmatched to any gene: 12. Germline CDR1 reads SGHTA; CDR2 reads FQGNSA. The CDR3 is 16 amino acids.